This entry lists 13 T cell receptor beta chains sequenced from one sample in a study of blood T cell repertoires in COVID-19. Repertoires were generated with immunoSEQ multiplex PCR, while TCRdb's copy carries only in-frame clones and drops some. The sample consists of 120,000 or so clones, roughly 88% of them appearing once. Input material: peripheral blood. The receptors derive from a man between 50 and 59 years old with acute or convalescent COVID-19.

V is TRBV11-3 and J is TRBJ2-3; 8 bases agree with TRBD1. J lost 3 bases, V lost 3 bases, and 2 bases had no gene match. Germline assignment: CDR1 SGHNT and CDR2 YENEEA. The CDR3 spans 14 residues. In nucleotides, the CDR3 is TGTGCCAGCAGCTTCCGGACAGGGACAGATACGCAGTATTTT. Translating it yields CASSFRTGTDTQYF.

The gene calls are TRBV6-5 and TRBJ2-1; possible D gene TRBD2, 5 bases. This CDR3 region has 15 residues. Germline V gives CDR1 MNHEY, CDR2 SVGAGI. Trimming removed 6 bases at V and 0 bases at J, with 12 bases between. The DNA for the CDR3 is TGTGCCAGCAGCCTTACTAGGACCTCCTACAATGAGCAGTTCTTC. It yields the protein CASSLTRTSYNEQFF.

The chain has TRBV19 and TRBJ2-3; TRBD1 matches at 9 bases. The V gene end was trimmed by 6 bases and the J gene end by 4 bases; junction bases not matched to a gene: 2. The germline gives CDR1 LNHDA, CDR2 SQIVND (reference sequence). CDR3 length equals 13 residues. CDR3 region: CASRDRGADTQYF. DNA of the CDR3: TGTGCCAGTAGAGACAGGGGGGCAGATACGCAGTATTTT.

CDR3 nucleotides: TGTGCCAGCAGTGACCTGGGACAGGGGGCTATTTCACCCCTCCACTTT. Its protein is CASSDLGQGAISPLHF. The V call is TRBV6-1, the J call TRBJ1-6; TRBD1 agrees at 12 bases. Germline V CDR1 and CDR2: MNHNS, SASEGT. Trimming at V came to 3 bases and at J to 9 bases, leaving 6 bases not matched to a gene. There are 16 residues in the CDR3.

This clone turned up a few times. The genes are TRBV9 and TRBJ2-2; 14 nucleotides match TRBD2. V lost 3 bases to trimming and J lost 2 bases; unmatched junction nucleotides: 9. The CDR3 runs 19 residues. The germline V gene encodes CDR1 SGDLS and CDR2 YYNGEE. CDR3 amino acids: CASSAAGTSGSRNTGELFF. The CDR3 DNA reads TGTGCCAGCAGCGCAGCCGGGACTAGCGGGAGTAGAAACACCGGGGAGCTGTTTTTT.

V usage is TRBV7-9 and J usage is TRBJ2-6, with TRBD1 matching 7 bases. The length of the CDR3 is 18 residues. CDR1 is SEHNR, CDR2 FQNEAQ, per germline (reference sequence). Trimming took 5 bases from V and 0 from J; bases not matched to a gene: 10. As DNA, the CDR3 is TGTGCCAGCAGCCCGGGACAGTTTTCATTCTCTGGGGCCAACGTCCTGACTTTC. It encodes CASSPGQFSFSGANVLTF.

This clone was counted once. The V call is TRBV2, the J call TRBJ1-1; TRBD1 matches 9 bases. The CDR3 extends over 15 amino acids. V was pared by 5 bases and J by 1 base, with 5 bases of the junction left unmatched. Germline V gene sequence: CDR1 SNHLY, CDR2 FYNNEI. The CDR3: CASSRDRVANTEAFF. CDR3 DNA sequence: TGTGCCAGCAGTCGGGACAGGGTGGCGAACACTGAAGCTTTCTTT.

The chain carries TRBV18 and TRBJ2-1; 8 nucleotides align to TRBD1. CDR3 size: 15 residues. J lost 5 bases, V lost 4 bases, and 7 bases had no gene match. The V gene's germline CDR1 is KGHSH and CDR2 LQKENI. CDR3 nucleotides: TGTGCCAGCTCACTTAACAGGGGGTCTAACAATGAGCAGTTCTTC. Protein product: CASSLNRGSNNEQFF.

This chain links TRBV5-1 with TRBJ2-1; 10 bases map to TRBD2. This CDR3 comprises 16 residues. The germline V gene has CDR1 SGHRS and CDR2 YFSETQ. The trim removed 2 bases at V and 2 bases at J, leaving 4 bases unmatched. The chain's CDR3 is CASSFLAGVTYNEQFF. The CDR3 DNA reads TGCGCCAGCAGCTTTCTAGCGGGAGTGACCTACAATGAGCAGTTCTTC.

The chain links TRBV5-4 to TRBJ1-4; no clear D. Trimming pared 2 bases from V and 2 bases from J, leaving 4 bases between. The length of the CDR3 is 13 residues. Germline-derived CDR1 and CDR2 are SGHNT and YYREEE (reference sequence). The CDR3 DNA sequence: TGTGCCAGCAGCTTCGGGACTAATGAAAAACTGTTTTTT. Residues: CASSFGTNEKLFF.

This clone was counted a single time. The V call is TRBV3-1 (or the pseudogene TRBV3-2), the J call TRBJ2-1; the D gene is possibly TRBD1 (5 bases). V lost 2 bases and J lost 15, with 14 bases in between. CDR1 LGHDT and CDR2 YNNKEL come from the germline V gene (reference sequence). This CDR3 region has 12 residues. CDR3 in amino acids: CASSQPQGSVFF. CDR3 in DNA: TGTGCCAGCAGCCAACCCCAGGGTTCTGTGTTCTTC.

The V call is TRBV30, the J call TRBJ2-7, with TRBD2 matching over 12 bases. J gave up 6 bases and V 4 bases, and 4 bases lay outside the gene matches. The CDR3 is 13 residues long. The germline V gene has CDR1 GTSNPN and CDR2 SVGIG (reference sequence). The CDR3 nucleotides are TGTGCCTGGATACTAGCGGGAGGAAGCGAGCAGTACTTC. It specifies CAWILAGGSEQYF.

The chain has TRBV27 and TRBJ2-6, with D maybe TRBD2 (7 bases). V was trimmed by 2 bases and J by 0 bases, leaving 11 bases between them. The CDR3 totals 17 residues. The germline CDR1 and CDR2 sequences are MNHEY and SMNVEV (reference sequence). The CDR3 DNA sequence: TGTGCCAGCAGTTTAGGGGCGGGGGCCTCTGGGGCCAACGTCCTGACTTTC. It encodes CASSLGAGASGANVLTF.